The 15 T cell receptor beta chains below were found in one sample sequenced in a study of metastatic and nonmetastatic thyroid tumors. Via MiXCR, TCRdb re-called the PCR reads. Of approximately 34,000 clones in the sample, less than 20% were seen once. Each patient came to thyroid surgery without any prior treatment (of any kind). The sample comprised blood. Source of these receptors: a female donor with papillary thyroid cancer or a benign thyroid nodule (not recorded which). Some clones in this sample may be carry-over from other donors' samples.

Concerning this clone itself: Compared with germline, one end of the junction differs, possibly owing to a read error. The V gene is TRBV5-1, the J gene TRBJ2-2; no definite D call. Germline-derived CDR1 and CDR2 are SGHRS and YFSETQ. This CDR3 is built from 13 residues. The CDR3 nucleotides are TGTGCCAGCAGCTTTGCTTATACCGGGGAGCTGTTTTTT. It translates to CASSFAYTGELFF.

About this clone: A much larger clone differs from this one at a single base, so this may be a read error. The chain combines TRBV11-1 with TRBJ2-7; 11 bases are shared with TRBD2. Germline CDR1 and CDR2: SGHAT and FQDESV (reference sequence). Trimming took 1 base from V and 6 from J; bases not matched to a gene: 11. CDR3 length equals 17 residues. The CDR3 DNA sequence: TGTGCCAGCAGCTTAGTATCGCCGGGGCTAGCGGGAGGCGAGCAGTACTTC. It specifies CASSLVSPGLAGGEQYF.

This clone was observed many times. The V and J genes are TRBV6-6 and TRBJ1-2; 8 bases map to TRBD1. The CDR3 totals 15 residues. Trimming took 0 bases from V and 7 from J; bases not matched to a gene: 7. Germline V gene sequence: CDR1 MNHNY, CDR2 SVGAGI (reference sequence). The CDR3 spells CASSYSGQGFGGYTF. The CDR3 DNA sequence: TGTGCCAGCAGTTACTCCGGACAGGGTTTCGGTGGCTACACCTTC.

This clone was observed many times. The chain joins TRBV10-3 to TRBJ2-7, with 10 bases lining up with TRBD1. V was clipped by 8 bases and J by 5 bases; unmatched bases: 9. CDR1 ENHRY and CDR2 SYGVKD come from the germline V gene. The CDR3 is 14 amino acids. The CDR3 sequence: CAIEIRDRGDEQYF. The CDR3 DNA follows: TGTGCCATCGAAATCCGGGACAGGGGCGACGAGCAGTACTTC.

Many counts were recorded for this clone. V and J are TRBV28 and TRBJ1-5; no clear D gene. V lost 3 bases and J lost 3, with 9 bases in between. Looked up from germline, CDR1 is MDHEN and CDR2 is SYDVKM. The CDR3 runs to 14 residues. The DNA for the CDR3 is TGTGCCAGCAGTTTTCGAGGAAACAATCAGCCCCAGCATTTT. Its protein product is CASSFRGNNQPQHF.

Worth noting for this clone: Given a much more abundant clone one base away, this may be a read error. V and J are TRBV27 and TRBJ1-5; D gene unclear. CDR3 length: 14 amino acids. V dropped 3 bases and J dropped 4 bases, with 10 bases sitting between them. CDR1 MNHEY and CDR2 SMNVEV come from the germline V gene (reference sequence). DNA for the CDR3: TGTGCCAGCAGTTTGGTGGGGTTAAATCAGCCCCAGCATTTT. Encoded protein: CASSLVGLNQPQHF.

This clone was seen at least ten times. The V gene is TRBV12-3 or TRBV12-4, the J gene TRBJ1-5; 10 bases fit TRBD1. The V and J ends lost 6 bases and 4 bases, in that order; junction bases with no gene match: 6. The CDR3 covers 15 residues. The CDR3 DNA reads as TGTGCCAGCAGCCGAGGACAGGGGGTAAATCAGCCCCAGCATTTT. This gives the protein CASSRGQGVNQPQHF.

As to this clone: Other DNA sequences in this specimen translate into the identical CDR3. The chain has TRBV20-1 and TRBJ1-1; D perhaps matches TRBD1 (5 bases). Per germline, CDR1 DFQATT and CDR2 SNEGSKA (reference sequence). This CDR3 is 19 amino acids long. Trimming cost V 0 bases and J 2 bases, with 25 bases left between them. This CDR3 reads CSAREIRDRGRRPNTEAFF. DNA for the CDR3: TGCAGTGCTAGAGAGATCCGTGACCGGGGCCGACGGCCTAACACTGAAGCTTTCTTT.

This clone was detected ten times or more. Within the sample, other DNA sequences also encode this same CDR3. The DNA of the CDR3 is TGTGCCAGCAGCTTAGCCCAGCCCGCTGGGGCCAACGTCCTGACTTTC. As protein: CASSLAQPAGANVLTF. This chain uses TRBV5-8 with TRBJ2-6; D gene unclear. Per germline, CDR1 SGHTS and CDR2 YDEGEE. The CDR3 runs to 16 residues. Trimming cost V 2 bases and J 2 bases, with 11 bases left between them.

Worth noting for this clone: Given a much more abundant clone one base away, this may be a read error. In DNA, the CDR3 is TGTGCCAGCTCACCCCCACAGTCCAACTCTGGAAACACCATATATTTT. Translated: CASSPPQSNSGNTIYF. The chain recombines TRBV18 with TRBJ1-3; D not resolved. The V gene lost 3 bases and the J gene lost 0 bases, with 12 bases spanning the gap. Germline V gene lookup returns CDR1 KGHSH and CDR2 LQKENI. This CDR3 has 16 amino acids.

CDR3 DNA: TGTGCCAGCAGCGGATCTGTGACCAATAGCTCCTACGAGCAGTACTTC. Translation: CASSGSVTNSSYEQYF. The chain joins TRBV11-2 to TRBJ2-7; no firm D call. Germline loops: CDR1 SGHAT, CDR2 FQNNGV. The CDR3 extends over 16 amino acids. With 5 bases removed from V and 0 bases from J, the gap between germline ends came to 17 bases.

The chain carries TRBV20-1 and TRBJ2-7; no definite D call. The CDR3 runs to 10 residues. Germline V gene data show CDR1 as DFQATT and CDR2 as SNEGSKA (reference sequence). Trimming shortened V by 5 bases and J by 5 bases, and 7 bases separated the two germline ends. CDR3 coding DNA: TGCAGTGCTGTAGGTAACGAGCAGTACTTC. This translates into CSAVGNEQYF.

In its sample, this clone was seen many times. The chain is built from TRBV13 and TRBJ1-2, with D perhaps matching TRBD1 (6 bases). The CDR3 is 13 amino acids. CDR1 PRHDT and CDR2 FYEKMQ come from the germline V gene (reference sequence). Deletions cut 3 bases from V and 3 bases from J, with 8 bases between. The CDR3 reads CASSFAGDYGYTF. DNA of the CDR3: TGTGCCAGCAGCTTCGCAGGGGACTATGGCTACACCTTC.

Sample share makes this clone medium-sized (0.01 to 0.1%). The chain carries TRBV6-6 and TRBJ2-7; 8 bases are a match to TRBD2. There are 17 residues in the CDR3. J was trimmed by 0 bases and V by 3 bases; bases with no gene match: 10. Germline V gives CDR1 MNHNY, CDR2 SVGAGI (reference sequence). The CDR3 DNA reads as TGTGCCAGCAGTTATTCCCTTCAGCGGGAGACCTCCTACGAGCAGTACTTC. Amino acid sequence: CASSYSLQRETSYEQYF.

This clone was counted at least ten times. This chain uses TRBV25-1 with TRBJ1-2, with D unclear. Deletions cut 2 bases from V and 3 bases from J, with 10 bases between. The CDR3 spans 14 residues. Germline CDR1 MGHDK, CDR2 SYGVNS. The chain's CDR3 is CASSEGSADYGYTF. In nucleotides, the CDR3 is TGTGCCAGCAGTGAAGGCAGTGCTGACTATGGCTACACCTTC.